The rows below give T cell receptor beta chains drawn from one sample of a study of graft-versus-host responses after intestinal transplantation. Profiling relied on immunoSEQ multiplex PCR, and the TCRdb table lists in-frame clones only, not all of them. Found here are more than 95,000 clones, roughly 87% of them singletons; the top ten hold roughly 1%. These receptors' antigens are unknown. The material sequenced was unstimulated CD4+ T cells sorted from spleen or lymph node cells, taken before intestinal transplant. These receptor sequences come from a human donor who received an intestinal transplant. Both conserved end residues are part of each CDR3. D genes are given only for firm matches. Expanded clones get a size class; other rows say once, few or many, or leave the size out.

v_gene	abundance	j_gene	d_gene	CDR3nt	CDR3aa
TRBV5-5	.	TRBJ2-3	.	TGTGCCAGCAGCTTGGGGCGGGTAAGCACAGATACGCAGTATTTT	CASSLGRVSTDTQYF
TRBV29-1	.	TRBJ1-2	.	TGCAGCGTTGAATTGCAGAGTAACTATGGCTACACCTTC	CSVELQSNYGYTF
TRBV18	.	TRBJ2-7	.	TGTGCCAGCTCAACCGTGCGCGGTACCTACGAGCAGTACTTC	CASSTVRGTYEQYF
TRBV6-5	.	TRBJ1-2	.	TGTGCCAGCAGTTACTCGCTACAGGGTTTCTATGGCTACACCTTC	CASSYSLQGFYGYTF
TRBV18	.	TRBJ1-5	TRBD1	TGTGCCAGCTCTCGGACAGGGGGAGATCAGCCCCAGCATTTT	CASSRTGGDQPQHF
TRBV9	.	TRBJ2-1	TRBD1	TGTGCCAGCAGCGTAGAGGGGGCCCCCTACAATGAGCAGTTCTTC	CASSVEGAPYNEQFF
TRBV18	.	TRBJ2-1	.	TGTGCCAGCTCACCACGGGCAGAAGCAACCTACAATGAGCAGTTCTTC	CASSPRAEATYNEQFF
TRBV2	.	TRBJ2-7	.	TGTGCCAGCAGGGAGACACGGCGGGGTGAGCAGTACTTC	CASRETRRGEQYF
TRBV5-1	once	TRBJ1-1	.	TGCGCCAGCAGCTTCGGCAGGTCCACTGAAGCTTTCTTT	CASSFGRSTEAFF
TRBV9	.	TRBJ1-4	.	TGTGCCAGCAGCCCGAGCTCGGGGAGCCCGCCTAATGAAAAACTGTTTTTT	CASSPSSGSPPNEKLFF
TRBV6-5	.	TRBJ2-3	TRBD1	TGTGCCAGCAGTTATAACAGGGGGCGCAAAGATACGCAGTATTTT	CASSYNRGRKDTQYF
TRBV28	.	TRBJ1-6	TRBD1	TGTGCCAGCAGGAACGCGATACAGGGGAGGAAGAATTCACCCCTCCACTTT	CASRNAIQGRKNSPLHF
TRBV5-3	.	TRBJ2-7	TRBD2	TGTGCCAGAAGCTTGGGGTTTGGGACTAGCGGTTCCTACGAGCAGTACTTC	CARSLGFGTSGSYEQYF
TRBV10-3	.	TRBJ1-2	.	TGTGCCATCAGTCGTGAGCAGGGGTCCGACTATGGCTACACCTTC	CAISREQGSDYGYTF
TRBV5-6	.	TRBJ2-7	.	TGTGCCAGCAGCTTGGTGGGTTCGGTTTCCTACGAGCAGTACTTC	CASSLVGSVSYEQYF
TRBV7-3	.	TRBJ1-1	.	TGTGCCAGCAGCTTGATGAGCGACGGTGAAGCTTTCTTT	CASSLMSDGEAFF
TRBV6-5	.	TRBJ1-1	.	TGTGCCAGCGGCAGGGGCCTGAACACTGAAGCTTTCTTT	CASGRGLNTEAFF
TRBV6-4	.	TRBJ2-5	TRBD2	TGTGCCAGCAGTGTGCTAGCGGGGTCTCAAGAGACCCAGTACTTC	CASSVLAGSQETQYF
TRBV30	.	TRBJ2-2	.	TGTGCCCACAGGAAAACCGGGGAGCTGTTTTTT	CAHRKTGELFF
TRBV5-6	.	TRBJ2-2	TRBD2	TGTGCCAGCAGCTTCGACACTATAGCGGGAGGGGACACCGGGGAGCTGTTTTTT	CASSFDTIAGGDTGELFF
TRBV18	.	TRBJ2-5	TRBD2	TGTGCCAGCTCGGGACTAGCGGGAGAAGAGACCCAGTACTTC	CASSGLAGEETQYF
TRBV5-1	.	TRBJ2-2	.	TGCGCCAGCAGCCCACGCGGCGGTTTGAACACCGGGGAGCTGTTTTTT	CASSPRGGLNTGELFF
TRBV10-3	.	TRBJ1-6	.	TGTGCCATCAGTGCCGCACCTGATAATTCACCCCTCCACTTT	CAISAAPDNSPLHF
TRBV7-3	.	TRBJ2-5	.	TGTGCCAGCAGCCCATCCATGGAGACCCAGTACTTC	CASSPSMETQYF
TRBV28	.	TRBJ2-5	.	TGTGCCAGCAGCCCCGCGTGGATACAAGAGACCCAGTACTTC	CASSPAWIQETQYF
TRBV7-6	once	TRBJ2-1	.	TGTGCCAGCAGCTCATCATCCTATGAGCAGTTCTTC	CASSSSSYEQFF
TRBV18	.	TRBJ2-7	.	TGTGCCAGCTCACCACTCGAAGATGCCGAGCAGTACTTC	CASSPLEDAEQYF
TRBV7-3	.	TRBJ2-1	.	TGTGCCAGCAGCCCACTGGGGCGGAGCTCCTACAATGAGCAGTTCTTC	CASSPLGRSSYNEQFF
TRBV7-9	.	TRBJ2-3	.	TGTGCCAGCAGCAACAGGGCAGATACGCAGTATTTT	CASSNRADTQYF